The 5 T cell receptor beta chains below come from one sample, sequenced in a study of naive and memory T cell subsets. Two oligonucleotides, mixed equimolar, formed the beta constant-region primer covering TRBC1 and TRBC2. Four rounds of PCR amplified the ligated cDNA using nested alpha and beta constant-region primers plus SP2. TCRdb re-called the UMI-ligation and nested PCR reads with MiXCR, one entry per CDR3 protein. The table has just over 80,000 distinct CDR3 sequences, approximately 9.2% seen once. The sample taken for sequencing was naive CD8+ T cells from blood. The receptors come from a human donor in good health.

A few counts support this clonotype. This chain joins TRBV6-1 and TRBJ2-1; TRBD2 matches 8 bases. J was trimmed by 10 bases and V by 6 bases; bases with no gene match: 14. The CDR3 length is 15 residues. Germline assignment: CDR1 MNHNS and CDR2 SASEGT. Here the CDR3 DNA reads TGTGCCAGCAGCGGGGGGGGAATCGGGGGTGAAGAGCAGTTCTTC. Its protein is CASSGGGIGGEEQFF.

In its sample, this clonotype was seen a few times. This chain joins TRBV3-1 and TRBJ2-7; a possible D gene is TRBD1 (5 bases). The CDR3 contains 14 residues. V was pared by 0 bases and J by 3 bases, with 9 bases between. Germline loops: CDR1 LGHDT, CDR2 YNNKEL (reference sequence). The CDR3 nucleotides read TGTGCCAGCAGCCAAGACGGCAGGGACTACGAGCAGTACTTC. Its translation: CASSQDGRDYEQYF.

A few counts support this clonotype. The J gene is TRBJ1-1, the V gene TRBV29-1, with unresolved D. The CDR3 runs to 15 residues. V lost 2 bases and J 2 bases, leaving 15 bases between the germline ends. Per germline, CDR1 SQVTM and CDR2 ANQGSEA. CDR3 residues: CSVELALASNTEAFF. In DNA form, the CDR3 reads TGCAGCGTTGAACTCGCCCTGGCCAGTAACACTGAAGCTTTCTTT.

The chain's CDR3 is CASSLAGASRGYTF. The CDR3 DNA reads TGTGCCAGCAGCTTAGCAGGGGCGAGTCGGGGCTACACCTTC. The chain joins TRBV7-2 to TRBJ1-2; D possibly corresponds to TRBD1 (5 bases). The length of the CDR3 is 14 residues. V lost 0 bases and J 8 bases, leaving 13 bases between the germline ends. Per germline, CDR1 SGHTA and CDR2 FQGNSA.

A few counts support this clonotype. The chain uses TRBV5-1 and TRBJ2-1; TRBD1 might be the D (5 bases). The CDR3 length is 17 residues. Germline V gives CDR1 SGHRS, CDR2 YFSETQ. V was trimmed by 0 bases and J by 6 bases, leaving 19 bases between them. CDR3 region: CASSLAVAVGVGNEQFF. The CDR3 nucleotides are TGCGCCAGCAGCTTGGCTGTCGCCGTAGGGGTAGGCAATGAGCAGTTCTTC.